The rows below give T cell receptor beta chains drawn from one sample of a study of shared clonotypes between healthy human individuals. The method was immunoSEQ multiplex PCR; TCRdb's version includes in-frame clones alone and lacks a portion of them. This table holds hundreds of thousands of clones, around 97% found once. Specimen: naive CD4+ T cells sorted from blood. These receptors were collected from a woman aged 30 to 39 in good health. The CDR3 runs from the conserved cysteine through the conserved F or W. Each record gives: D gene, clone size, J gene, V gene, CDR3 protein, CDR3 DNA. D genes are given only for firm matches. Not all rows give a size; the values are once, few, many and, for expanded clones, a class.

-	once	TRBJ2-5	TRBV19	CASRQNSQETQYF	TGTGCCAGTCGCCAGAACTCGCAAGAGACCCAGTACTTC
TRBD1	-	TRBJ1-5	TRBV28	CASSLDRGPLIQPQHF	TGTGCCAGCAGTTTAGACAGGGGGCCTTTAATACAGCCCCAGCATTTT
-	-	TRBJ2-5	TRBV15	CATQDTGTGYLQTQYF	TGTGCCACCCAAGACACGGGAACGGGGTACCTTCAGACCCAGTACTTC
-	-	TRBJ1-4	TRBV6-1	CASISRRLNNEKLFF	TGTGCCAGCATCTCCCGTCGGCTGAATAATGAAAAACTGTTTTTT
TRBD1	-	TRBJ2-5	TRBV5-1	CASSPGQGQETQYF	TGCGCCAGCAGTCCGGGACAGGGGCAAGAGACCCAGTACTTC
TRBD2	-	TRBJ2-1	TRBV5-4	CASSKGLAGNNEQFF	TGTGCCAGCAGCAAGGGACTAGCGGGGAACAATGAGCAGTTCTTC
TRBD2	-	TRBJ2-7	TRBV14	CASSPTSGVPYEQYF	TGTGCCAGCAGCCCTACTAGCGGAGTCCCCTACGAGCAGTACTTC
-	-	TRBJ1-2	TRBV18	CASSPSGEGGYTF	TGTGCCAGCTCACCATCCGGGGAGGGTGGCTACACCTTC
-	-	TRBJ2-5	TRBV14	CASSQDELATNQETQYF	TGTGCCAGCAGCCAAGACGAGCTAGCGACAAACCAAGAGACCCAGTACTTC
TRBD1	-	TRBJ2-2	TRBV6-1	CASSGQGDTGELFF	TGTGCCAGCAGTGGGCAGGGGGACACCGGGGAGCTGTTTTTT
TRBD2	-	TRBJ2-7	TRBV28	CASSLDPLSGSSHEQYF	TGTGCCAGCAGTTTAGACCCCCTTAGCGGGAGCTCCCACGAGCAGTACTTC
-	-	TRBJ1-2	TRBV6-5	CASRHAGGYGCTF	TGTGCCAGCAGGCACGCCGGCGGCTATGGCTGCACCTTC
-	-	TRBJ1-5	TRBV18	CASSPLDAANPQHF	TGTGCCAGCTCACCATTGGACGCGGCGAACCCCCAGCATTTT
TRBD1	-	TRBJ2-3	TRBV19	CASSNPGQGALDTQYF	TGTGCCAGTAGTAACCCCGGACAGGGGGCTTTAGATACGCAGTATTTT
-	-	TRBJ1-3	TRBV28	CASSFDQWQSSGNTIYF	TGTGCCAGCAGTTTTGACCAATGGCAGTCCTCTGGAAACACCATATATTTT
-	-	TRBJ1-4	TRBV28	CASSRRTANLEKLFF	TGTGCCAGCAGCCGAAGGACAGCCAACCTTGAAAAACTGTTTTTT
TRBD1	-	TRBJ2-2	TRBV9	CASSQGVERTGELFF	TGTGCCAGCAGCCAGGGGGTTGAGAGGACCGGGGAGCTGTTTTTT
-	-	TRBJ1-4	TRBV28	CASSLPGRGGGEKLFF	TGTGCCAGCAGCCTTCCGGGTCGGGGGGGTGGAGAAAAACTGTTTTTT